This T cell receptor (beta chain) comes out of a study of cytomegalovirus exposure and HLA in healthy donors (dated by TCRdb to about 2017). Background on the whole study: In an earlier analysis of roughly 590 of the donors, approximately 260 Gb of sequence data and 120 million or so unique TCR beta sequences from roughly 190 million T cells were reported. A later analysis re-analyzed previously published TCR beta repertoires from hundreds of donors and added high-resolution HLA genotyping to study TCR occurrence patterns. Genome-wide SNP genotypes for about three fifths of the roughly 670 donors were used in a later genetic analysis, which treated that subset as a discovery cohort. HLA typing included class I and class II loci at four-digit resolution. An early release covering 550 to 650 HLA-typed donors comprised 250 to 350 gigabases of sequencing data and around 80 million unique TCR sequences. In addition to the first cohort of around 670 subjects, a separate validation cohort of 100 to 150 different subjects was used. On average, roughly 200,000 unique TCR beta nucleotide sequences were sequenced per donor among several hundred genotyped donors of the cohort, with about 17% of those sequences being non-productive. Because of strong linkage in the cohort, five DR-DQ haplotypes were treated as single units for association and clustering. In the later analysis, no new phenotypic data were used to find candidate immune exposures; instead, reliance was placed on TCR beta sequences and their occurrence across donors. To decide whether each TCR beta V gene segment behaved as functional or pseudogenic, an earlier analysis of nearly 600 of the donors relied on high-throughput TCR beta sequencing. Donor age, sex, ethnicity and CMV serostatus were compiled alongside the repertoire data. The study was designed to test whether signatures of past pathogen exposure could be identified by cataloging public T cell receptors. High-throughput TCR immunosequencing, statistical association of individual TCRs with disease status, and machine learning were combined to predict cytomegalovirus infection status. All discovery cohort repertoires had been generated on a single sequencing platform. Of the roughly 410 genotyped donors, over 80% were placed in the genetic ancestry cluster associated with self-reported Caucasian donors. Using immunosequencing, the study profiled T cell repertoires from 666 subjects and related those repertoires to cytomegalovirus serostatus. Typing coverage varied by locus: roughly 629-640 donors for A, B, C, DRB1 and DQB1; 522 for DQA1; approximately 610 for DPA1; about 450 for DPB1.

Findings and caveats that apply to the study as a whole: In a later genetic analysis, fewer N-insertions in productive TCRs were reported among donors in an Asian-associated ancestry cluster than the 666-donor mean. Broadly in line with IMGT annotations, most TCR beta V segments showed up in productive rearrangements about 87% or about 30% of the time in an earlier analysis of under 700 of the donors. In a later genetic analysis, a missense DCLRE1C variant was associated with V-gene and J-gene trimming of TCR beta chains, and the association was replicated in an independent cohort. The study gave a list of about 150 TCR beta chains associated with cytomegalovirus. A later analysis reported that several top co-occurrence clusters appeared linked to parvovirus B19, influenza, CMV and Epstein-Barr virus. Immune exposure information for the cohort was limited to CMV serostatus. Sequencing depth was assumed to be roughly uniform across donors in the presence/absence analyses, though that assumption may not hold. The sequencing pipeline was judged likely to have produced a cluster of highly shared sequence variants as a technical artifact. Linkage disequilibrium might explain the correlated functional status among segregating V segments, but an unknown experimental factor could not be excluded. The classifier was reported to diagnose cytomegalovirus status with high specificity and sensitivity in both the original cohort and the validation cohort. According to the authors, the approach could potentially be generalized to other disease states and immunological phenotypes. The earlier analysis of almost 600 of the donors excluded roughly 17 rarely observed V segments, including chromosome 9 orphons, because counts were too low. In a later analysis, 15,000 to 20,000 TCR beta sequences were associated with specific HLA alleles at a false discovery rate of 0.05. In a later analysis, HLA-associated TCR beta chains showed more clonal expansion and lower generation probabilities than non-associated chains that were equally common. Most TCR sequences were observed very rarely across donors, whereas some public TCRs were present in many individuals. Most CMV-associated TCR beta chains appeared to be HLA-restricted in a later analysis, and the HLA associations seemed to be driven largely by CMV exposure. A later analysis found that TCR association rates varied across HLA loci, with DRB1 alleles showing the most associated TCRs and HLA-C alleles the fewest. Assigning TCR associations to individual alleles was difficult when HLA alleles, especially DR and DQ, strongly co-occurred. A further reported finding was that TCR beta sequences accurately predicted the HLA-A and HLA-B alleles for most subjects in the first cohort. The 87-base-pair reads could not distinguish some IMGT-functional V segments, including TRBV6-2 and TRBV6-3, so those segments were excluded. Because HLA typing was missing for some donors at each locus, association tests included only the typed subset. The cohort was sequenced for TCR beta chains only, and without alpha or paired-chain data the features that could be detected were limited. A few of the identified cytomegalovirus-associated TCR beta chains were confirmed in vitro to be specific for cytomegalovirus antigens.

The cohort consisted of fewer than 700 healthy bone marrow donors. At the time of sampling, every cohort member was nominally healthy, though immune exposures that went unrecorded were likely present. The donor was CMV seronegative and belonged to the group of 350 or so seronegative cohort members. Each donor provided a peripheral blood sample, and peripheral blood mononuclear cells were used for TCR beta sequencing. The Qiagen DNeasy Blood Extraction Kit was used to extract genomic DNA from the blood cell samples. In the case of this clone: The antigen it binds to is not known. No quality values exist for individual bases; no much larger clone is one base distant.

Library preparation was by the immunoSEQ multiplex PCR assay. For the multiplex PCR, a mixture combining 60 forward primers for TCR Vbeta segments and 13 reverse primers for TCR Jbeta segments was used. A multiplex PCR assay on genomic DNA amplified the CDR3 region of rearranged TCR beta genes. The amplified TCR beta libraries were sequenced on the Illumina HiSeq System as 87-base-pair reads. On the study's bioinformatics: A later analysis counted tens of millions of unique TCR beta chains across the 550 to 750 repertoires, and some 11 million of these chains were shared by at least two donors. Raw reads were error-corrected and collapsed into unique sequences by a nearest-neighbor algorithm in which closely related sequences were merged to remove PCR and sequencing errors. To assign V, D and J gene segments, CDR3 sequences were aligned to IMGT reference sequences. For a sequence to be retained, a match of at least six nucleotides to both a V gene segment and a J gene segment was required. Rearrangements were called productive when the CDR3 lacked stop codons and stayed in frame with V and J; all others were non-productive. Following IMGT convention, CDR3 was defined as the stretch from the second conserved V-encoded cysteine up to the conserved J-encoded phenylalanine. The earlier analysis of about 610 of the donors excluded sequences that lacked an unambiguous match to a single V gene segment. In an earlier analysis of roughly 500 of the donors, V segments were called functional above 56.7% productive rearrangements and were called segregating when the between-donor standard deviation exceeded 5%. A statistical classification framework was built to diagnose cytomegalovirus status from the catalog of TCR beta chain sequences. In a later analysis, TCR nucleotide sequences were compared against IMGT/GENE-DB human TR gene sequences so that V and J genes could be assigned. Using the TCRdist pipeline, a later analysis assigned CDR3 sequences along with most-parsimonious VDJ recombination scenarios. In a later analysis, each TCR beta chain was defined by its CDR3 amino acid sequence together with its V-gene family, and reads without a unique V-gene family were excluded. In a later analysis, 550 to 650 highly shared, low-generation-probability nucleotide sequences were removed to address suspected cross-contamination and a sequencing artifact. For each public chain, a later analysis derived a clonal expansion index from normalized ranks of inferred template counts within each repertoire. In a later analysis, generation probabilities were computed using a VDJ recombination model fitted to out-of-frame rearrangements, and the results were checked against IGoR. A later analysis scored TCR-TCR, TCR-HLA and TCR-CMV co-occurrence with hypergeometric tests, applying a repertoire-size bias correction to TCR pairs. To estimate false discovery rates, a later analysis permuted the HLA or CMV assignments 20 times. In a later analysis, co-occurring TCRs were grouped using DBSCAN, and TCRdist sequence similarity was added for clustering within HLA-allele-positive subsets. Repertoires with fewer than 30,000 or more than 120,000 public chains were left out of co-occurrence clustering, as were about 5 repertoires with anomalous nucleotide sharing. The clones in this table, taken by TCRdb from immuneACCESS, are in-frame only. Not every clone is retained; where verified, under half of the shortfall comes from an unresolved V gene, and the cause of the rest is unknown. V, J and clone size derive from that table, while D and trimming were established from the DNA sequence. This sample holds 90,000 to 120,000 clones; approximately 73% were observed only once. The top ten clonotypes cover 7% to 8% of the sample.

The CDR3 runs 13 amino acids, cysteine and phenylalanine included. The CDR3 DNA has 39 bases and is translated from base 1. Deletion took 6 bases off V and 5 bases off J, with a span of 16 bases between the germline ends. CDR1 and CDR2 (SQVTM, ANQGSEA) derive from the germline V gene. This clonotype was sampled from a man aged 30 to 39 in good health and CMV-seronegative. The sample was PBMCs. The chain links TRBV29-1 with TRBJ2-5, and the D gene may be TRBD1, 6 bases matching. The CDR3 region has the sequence CSVTGIKGETQYF. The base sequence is TGCAGCGTGACAGGAATCAAGGGGGAGACCCAGTACTTC.